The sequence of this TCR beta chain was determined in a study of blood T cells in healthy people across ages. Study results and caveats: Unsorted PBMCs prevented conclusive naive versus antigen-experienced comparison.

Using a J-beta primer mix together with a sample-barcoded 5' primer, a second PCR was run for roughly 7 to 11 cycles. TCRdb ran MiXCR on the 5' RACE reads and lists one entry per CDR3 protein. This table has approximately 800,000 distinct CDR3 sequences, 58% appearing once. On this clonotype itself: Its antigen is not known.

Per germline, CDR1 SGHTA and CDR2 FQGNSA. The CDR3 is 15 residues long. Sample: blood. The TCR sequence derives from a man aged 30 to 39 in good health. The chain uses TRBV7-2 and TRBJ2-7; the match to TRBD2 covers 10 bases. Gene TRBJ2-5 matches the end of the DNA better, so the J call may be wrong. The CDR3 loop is CASSLKRGGRETQYF. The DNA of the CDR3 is TGTGCCAGCAGCTTAAAGCGGGGGGGCCGGGAGACCCAGTACTTC.